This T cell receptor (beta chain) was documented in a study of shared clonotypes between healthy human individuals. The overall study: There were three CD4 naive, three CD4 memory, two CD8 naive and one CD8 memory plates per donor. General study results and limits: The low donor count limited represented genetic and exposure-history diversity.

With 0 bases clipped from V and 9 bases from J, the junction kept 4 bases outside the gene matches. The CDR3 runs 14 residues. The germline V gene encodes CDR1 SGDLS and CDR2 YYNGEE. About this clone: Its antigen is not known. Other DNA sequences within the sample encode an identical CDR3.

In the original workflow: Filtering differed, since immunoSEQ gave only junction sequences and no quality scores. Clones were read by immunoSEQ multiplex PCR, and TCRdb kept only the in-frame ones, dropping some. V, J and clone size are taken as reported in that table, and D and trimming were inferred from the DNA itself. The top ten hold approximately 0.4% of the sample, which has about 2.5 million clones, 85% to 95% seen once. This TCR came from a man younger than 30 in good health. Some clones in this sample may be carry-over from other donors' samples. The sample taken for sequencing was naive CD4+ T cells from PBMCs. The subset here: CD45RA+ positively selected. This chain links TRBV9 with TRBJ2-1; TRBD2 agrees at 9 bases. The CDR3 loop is CASSVVGTSIEQFF. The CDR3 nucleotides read TGTGCCAGCAGCGTAGTTGGGACTAGCATTGAGCAGTTCTTC.